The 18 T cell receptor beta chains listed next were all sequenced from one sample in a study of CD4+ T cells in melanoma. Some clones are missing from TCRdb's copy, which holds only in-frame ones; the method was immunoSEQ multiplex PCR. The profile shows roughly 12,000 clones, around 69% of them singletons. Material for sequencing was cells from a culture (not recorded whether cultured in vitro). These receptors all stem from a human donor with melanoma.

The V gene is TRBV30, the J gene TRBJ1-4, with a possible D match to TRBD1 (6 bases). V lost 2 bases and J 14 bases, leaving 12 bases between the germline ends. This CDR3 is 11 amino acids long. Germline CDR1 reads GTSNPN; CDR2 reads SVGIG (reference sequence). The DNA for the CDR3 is TGTGCCTGGAGTCCACAGGGTAGGCTGTTTTTT. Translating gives CAWSPQGRLFF.

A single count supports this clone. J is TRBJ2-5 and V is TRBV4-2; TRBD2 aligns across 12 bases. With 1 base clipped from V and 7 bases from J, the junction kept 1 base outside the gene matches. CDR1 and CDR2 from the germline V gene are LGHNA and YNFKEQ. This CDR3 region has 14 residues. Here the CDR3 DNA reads TGTGCCAGCAGCCAAGCTAGCGGGGGGGGGACCCAGTACTTC. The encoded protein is CASSQASGGGTQYF.

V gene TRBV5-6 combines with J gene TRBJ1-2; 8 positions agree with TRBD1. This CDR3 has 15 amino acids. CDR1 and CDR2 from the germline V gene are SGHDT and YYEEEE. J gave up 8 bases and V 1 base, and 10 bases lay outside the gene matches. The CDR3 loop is CASSLTGTGLKGYTF. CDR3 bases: TGTGCCAGCAGCTTGACCGGGACAGGCCTAAAGGGCTACACCTTC. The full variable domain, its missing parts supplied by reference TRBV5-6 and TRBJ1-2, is DAGVTQSPTHLIKTRGQQVTLRCSPKSGHDTVSWYQQALGQGPQFIFQYYEEEERQRGNFPDRFSGHQFPNYSSELNVNALLLGDSALYLCASSLTGTGLKGYTFGSGTRLTVV.

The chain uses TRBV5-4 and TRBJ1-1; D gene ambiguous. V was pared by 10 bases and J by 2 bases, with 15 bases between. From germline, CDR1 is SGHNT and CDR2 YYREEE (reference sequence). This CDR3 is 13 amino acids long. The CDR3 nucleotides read TGTGCCTGGCAGGCGGGCCTAAACACTGAAGCTTTCTTT. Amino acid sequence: CAWQAGLNTEAFF. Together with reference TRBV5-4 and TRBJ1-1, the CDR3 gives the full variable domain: ETGVTQSPTHLIKTRGQQVTLRCSSQSGHNTVSWYQQALGQGPQFIFQYYREEENGRGNFPPRFSGLQFPNYSSELNVNALELDDSALYLCAWQAGLNTEAFFGQGTRLTVV.

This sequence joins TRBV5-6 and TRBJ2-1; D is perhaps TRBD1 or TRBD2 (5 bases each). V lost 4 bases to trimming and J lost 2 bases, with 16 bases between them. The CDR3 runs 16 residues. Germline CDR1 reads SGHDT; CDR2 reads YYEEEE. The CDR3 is CASSGLRGRTYNEQFF. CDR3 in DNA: TGTGCCAGCAGCGGTTTGAGGGGACGCACCTACAATGAGCAGTTCTTC. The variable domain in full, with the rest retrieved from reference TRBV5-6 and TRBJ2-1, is DAGVTQSPTHLIKTRGQQVTLRCSPKSGHDTVSWYQQALGQGPQFIFQYYEEEERQRGNFPDRFSGHQFPNYSSELNVNALLLGDSALYLCASSGLRGRTYNEQFFGPGTRLTVL.

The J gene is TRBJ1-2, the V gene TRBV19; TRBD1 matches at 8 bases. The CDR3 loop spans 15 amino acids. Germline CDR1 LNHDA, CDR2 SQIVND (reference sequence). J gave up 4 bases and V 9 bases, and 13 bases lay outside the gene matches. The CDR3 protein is CASRLQTTGAYGYTF. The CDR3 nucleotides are TGTGCCAGCCGATTACAAACGACAGGGGCCTATGGCTACACCTTC.

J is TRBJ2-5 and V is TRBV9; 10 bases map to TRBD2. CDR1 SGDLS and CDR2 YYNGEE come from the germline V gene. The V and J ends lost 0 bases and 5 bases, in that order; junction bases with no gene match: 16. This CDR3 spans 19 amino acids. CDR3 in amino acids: CASSVGPRISSGGPETQYF. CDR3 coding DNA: TGTGCCAGCAGCGTAGGCCCCCGAATCTCTAGCGGGGGACCTGAGACCCAGTACTTC.

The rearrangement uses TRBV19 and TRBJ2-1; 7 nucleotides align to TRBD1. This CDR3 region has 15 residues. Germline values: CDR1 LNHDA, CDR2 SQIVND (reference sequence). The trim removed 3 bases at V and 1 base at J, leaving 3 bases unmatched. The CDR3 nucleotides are TGTGCCAGTAGTATCGACAGGGATTCCTACAATGAGCAGTTCTTC. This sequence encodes CASSIDRDSYNEQFF.

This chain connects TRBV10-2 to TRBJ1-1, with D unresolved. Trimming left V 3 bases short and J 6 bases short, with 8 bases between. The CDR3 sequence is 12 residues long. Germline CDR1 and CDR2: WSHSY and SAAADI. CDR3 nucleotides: TGCGCCAGCAGTGACGGGTTTGCTGAAGCTTTCTTT. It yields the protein CASSDGFAEAFF.

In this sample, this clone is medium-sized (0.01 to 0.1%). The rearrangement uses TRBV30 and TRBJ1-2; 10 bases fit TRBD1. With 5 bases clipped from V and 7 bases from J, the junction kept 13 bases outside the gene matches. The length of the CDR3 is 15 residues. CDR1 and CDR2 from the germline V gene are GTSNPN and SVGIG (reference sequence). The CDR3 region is CAWVPSGTGVVGYTF. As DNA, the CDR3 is TGTGCCTGGGTGCCGTCCGGGACAGGGGTCGTTGGCTACACCTTC.

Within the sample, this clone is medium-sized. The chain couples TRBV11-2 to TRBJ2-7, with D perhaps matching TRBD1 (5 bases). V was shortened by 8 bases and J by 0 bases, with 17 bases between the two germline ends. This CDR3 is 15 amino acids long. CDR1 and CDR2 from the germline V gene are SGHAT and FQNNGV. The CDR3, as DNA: TGTGCCAGCTCCTCCTTGCGGCAGGGCTCCTACGAGCAGTACTTC. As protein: CASSSLRQGSYEQYF.

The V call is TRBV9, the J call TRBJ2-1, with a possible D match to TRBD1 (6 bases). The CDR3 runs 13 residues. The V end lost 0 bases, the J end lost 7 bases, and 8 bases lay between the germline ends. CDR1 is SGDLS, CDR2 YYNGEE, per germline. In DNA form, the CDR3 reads TGTGCCAGCAGCGTAGGGACAGCTAATGAGCAGTTCTTC. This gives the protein CASSVGTANEQFF.

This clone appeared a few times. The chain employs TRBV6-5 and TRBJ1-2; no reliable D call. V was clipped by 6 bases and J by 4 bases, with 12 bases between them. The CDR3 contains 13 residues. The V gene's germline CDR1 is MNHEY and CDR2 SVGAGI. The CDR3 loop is CASSQRDGYGYTF. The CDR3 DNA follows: TGTGCCAGCAGCCAGAGGGATGGCTATGGCTACACCTTC.

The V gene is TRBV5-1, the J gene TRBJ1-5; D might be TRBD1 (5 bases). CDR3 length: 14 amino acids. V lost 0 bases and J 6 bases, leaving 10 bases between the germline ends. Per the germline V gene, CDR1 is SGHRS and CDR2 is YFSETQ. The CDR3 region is CASSLDGGGQPQHF. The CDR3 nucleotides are TGCGCCAGCAGCTTGGATGGGGGGGGTCAGCCCCAGCATTTT.

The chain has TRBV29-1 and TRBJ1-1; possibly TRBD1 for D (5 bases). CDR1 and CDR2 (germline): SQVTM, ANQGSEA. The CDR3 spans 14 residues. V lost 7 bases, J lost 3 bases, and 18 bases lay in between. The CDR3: CSARGRGRHTEAFF. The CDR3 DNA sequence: TGCAGCGCCCGAGGGCGGGGCAGGCACACTGAAGCTTTCTTT.

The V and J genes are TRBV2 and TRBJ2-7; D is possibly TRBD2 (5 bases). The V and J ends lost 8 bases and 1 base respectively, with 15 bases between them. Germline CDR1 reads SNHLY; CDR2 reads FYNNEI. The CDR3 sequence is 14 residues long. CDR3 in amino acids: CASFTRGRSYEQYF. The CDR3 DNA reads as TGTGCCAGCTTTACACGGGGAAGGTCCTACGAGCAGTACTTC.

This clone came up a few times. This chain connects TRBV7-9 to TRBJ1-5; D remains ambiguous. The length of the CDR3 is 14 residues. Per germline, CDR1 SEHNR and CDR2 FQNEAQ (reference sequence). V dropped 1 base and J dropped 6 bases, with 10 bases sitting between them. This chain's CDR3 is CASSLVGVTQPQHF. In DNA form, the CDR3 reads TGTGCCAGCAGCTTAGTTGGGGTTACTCAGCCCCAGCATTTT.

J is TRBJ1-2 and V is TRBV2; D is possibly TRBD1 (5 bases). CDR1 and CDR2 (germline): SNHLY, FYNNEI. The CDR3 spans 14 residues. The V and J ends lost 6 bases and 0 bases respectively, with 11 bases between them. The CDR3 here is CASSPGQTNYGYTF. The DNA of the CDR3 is TGTGCCAGCAGCCCAGGACAAACTAACTATGGCTACACCTTC.